This TCR beta chain comes out of a study of cytomegalovirus exposure and HLA in healthy donors. Study details: Previous work identified roughly 110 million unique TCR beta sequences from 150 million to 200 million T cells.

The PCR employed 60 Vbeta primers together with 13 Jbeta primers. TCRdb keeps only in-frame clones here, not all; method: immunoSEQ multiplex PCR. This sample has approximately 91,000 clones, with approximately 77% found just once. The CDR3 runs 12 residues. Trimming shortened V by 7 bases and J by 10 bases, and 14 bases separated the two germline ends. CDR1 and CDR2 from the germline V gene are MDHEN and SYDVKM. The sequence came from a human donor in good health. Sequenced sample: PBMCs. The chain uses TRBV28 and TRBJ1-5; D unresolved. CDR3 bases: TGTGCCAGCACTCCTACTAGGGAACCCCAGCATTTT. It is translated as CASTPTREPQHF.